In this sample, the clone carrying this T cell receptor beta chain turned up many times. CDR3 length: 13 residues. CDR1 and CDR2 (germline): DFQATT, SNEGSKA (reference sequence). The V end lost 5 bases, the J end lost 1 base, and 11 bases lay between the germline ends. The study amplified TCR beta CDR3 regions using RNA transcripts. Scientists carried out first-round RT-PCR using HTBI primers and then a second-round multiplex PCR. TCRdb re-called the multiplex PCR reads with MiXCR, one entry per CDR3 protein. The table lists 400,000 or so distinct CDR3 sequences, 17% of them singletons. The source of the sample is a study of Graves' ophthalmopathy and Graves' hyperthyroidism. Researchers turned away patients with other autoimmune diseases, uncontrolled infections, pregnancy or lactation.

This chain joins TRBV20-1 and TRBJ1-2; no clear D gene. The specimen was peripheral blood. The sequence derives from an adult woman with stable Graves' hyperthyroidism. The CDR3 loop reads CSAALGDNYGYTF. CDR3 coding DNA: TGCAGTGCTGCCCTCGGGGATAACTATGGCTACACCTTC.